The sequence of this TCR beta chain was determined in a study of T cell clonotyping in hematopoietic cell transplantation. Study in general: Recipients' pretransplant samples followed cytoreduction.

Overall study results and limits: Graft donor and pretransplant recipient Inverse Simpson Index values predicted broader posttransplant TCR diversity.

Note on this clone: The antigen is undetermined.

Specified time point: recipient sample about 28 days before transplant, after cytoreduction. Sequenced by immunoSEQ multiplex PCR; TCRdb stores in-frame clones only, minus some. The top ten clones hold 27% of a sample with about 9,200 clones, less than 90% of them seen once. The CDR3 contains 17 residues. Per germline, CDR1 LNHDA and CDR2 SQIVND (reference sequence). J was trimmed by 6 bases and V by 4 bases; bases with no gene match: 6. This receptor was taken from a woman aged 55 to 70 with acute myeloid leukemia. Some clones in this sample may be carry-over from other donors' samples. Here the sequenced sample was peripheral blood mononuclear cells, taken before stem cell transplant. The chain joins TRBV19 to TRBJ2-2; 15 positions agree with TRBD2. The CDR3 here is CASSRVGLAGGAGELFF. The DNA for the CDR3 is TGTGCCAGTAGTAGAGTAGGACTAGCGGGAGGGGCCGGGGAGCTGTTTTTT.